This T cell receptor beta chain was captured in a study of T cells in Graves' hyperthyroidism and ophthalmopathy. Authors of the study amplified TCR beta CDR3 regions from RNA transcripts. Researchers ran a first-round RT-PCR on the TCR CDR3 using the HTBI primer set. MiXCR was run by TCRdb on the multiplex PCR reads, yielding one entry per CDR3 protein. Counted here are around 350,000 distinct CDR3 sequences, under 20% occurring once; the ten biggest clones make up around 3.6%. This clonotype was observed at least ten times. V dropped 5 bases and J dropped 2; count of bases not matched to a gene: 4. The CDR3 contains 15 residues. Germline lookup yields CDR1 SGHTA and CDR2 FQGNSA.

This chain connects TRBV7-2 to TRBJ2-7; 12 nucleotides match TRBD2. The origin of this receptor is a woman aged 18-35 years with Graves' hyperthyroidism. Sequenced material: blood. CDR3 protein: CASSPWTSGAYEQYF. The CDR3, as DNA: TGTGCCAGCAGCCCCTGGACTAGCGGGGCCTACGAGCAGTACTTC.